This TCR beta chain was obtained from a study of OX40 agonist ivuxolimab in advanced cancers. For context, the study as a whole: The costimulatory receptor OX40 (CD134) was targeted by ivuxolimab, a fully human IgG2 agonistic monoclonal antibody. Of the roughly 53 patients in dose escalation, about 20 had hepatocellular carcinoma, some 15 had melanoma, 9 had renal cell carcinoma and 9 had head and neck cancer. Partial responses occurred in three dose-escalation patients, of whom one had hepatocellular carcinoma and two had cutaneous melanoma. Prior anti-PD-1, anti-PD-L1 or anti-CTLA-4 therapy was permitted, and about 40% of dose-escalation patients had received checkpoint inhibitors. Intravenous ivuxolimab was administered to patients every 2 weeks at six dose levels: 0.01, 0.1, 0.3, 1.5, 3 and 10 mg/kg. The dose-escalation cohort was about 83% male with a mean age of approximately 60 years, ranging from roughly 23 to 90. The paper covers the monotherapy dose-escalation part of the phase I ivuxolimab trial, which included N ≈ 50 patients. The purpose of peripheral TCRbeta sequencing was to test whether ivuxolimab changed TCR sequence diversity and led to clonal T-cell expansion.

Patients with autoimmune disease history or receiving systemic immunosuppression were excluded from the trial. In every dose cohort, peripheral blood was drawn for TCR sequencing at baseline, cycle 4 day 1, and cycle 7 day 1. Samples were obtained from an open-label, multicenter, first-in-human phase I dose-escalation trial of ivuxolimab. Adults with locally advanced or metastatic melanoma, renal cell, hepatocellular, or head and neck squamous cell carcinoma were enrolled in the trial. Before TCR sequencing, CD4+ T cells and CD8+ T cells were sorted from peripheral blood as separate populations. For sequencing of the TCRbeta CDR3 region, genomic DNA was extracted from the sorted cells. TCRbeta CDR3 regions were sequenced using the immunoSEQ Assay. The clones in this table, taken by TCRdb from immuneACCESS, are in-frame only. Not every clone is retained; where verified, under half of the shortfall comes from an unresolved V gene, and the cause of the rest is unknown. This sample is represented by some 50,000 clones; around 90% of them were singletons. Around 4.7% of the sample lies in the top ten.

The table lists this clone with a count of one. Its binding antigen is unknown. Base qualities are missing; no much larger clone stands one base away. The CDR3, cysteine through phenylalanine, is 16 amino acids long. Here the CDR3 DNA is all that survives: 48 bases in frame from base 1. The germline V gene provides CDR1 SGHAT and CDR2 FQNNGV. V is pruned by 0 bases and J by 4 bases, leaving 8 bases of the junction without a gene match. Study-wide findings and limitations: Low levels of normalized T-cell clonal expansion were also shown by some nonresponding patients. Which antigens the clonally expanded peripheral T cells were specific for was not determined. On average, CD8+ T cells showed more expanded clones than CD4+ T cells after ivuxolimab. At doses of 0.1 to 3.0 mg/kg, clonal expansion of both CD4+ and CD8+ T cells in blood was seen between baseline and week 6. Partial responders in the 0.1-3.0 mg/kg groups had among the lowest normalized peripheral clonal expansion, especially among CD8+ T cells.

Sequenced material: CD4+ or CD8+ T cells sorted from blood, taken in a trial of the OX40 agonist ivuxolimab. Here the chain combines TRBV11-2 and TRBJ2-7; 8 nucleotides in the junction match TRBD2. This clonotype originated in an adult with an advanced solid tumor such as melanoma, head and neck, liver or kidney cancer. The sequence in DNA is TGTGCCAGCAGCTTAGATTGGGCCGGGAGGGGGTACGAGCAGTACTTC. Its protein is CASSLDWAGRGYEQYF.